The 16 T cell receptor beta chains listed next were all sequenced from one sample in a study of T-cell reconstitution after alpha-beta-depleted transplantation in children. Library preparation (for TCRbeta) was performed with unique molecular identifiers. TCRdb re-derived calls from the PCR reads in MiXCR, one entry per CDR3 protein. The table includes around 600,000 distinct CDR3 sequences, approximately 16% detected once. Specimen: PBMCs from the stem cell graft donor, collected from the stem cell graft. The receptor source for this set is a human donor who donated a stem cell graft to a child with acute myeloid leukemia.

At least ten counts were recorded for this clonotype. The gene calls are TRBV29-1 and TRBJ2-1; D remains ambiguous. The V and J ends lost 7 bases and 7 bases respectively, with 8 bases between them. CDR1 SQVTM and CDR2 ANQGSEA come from the germline V gene. CDR3 length: 10 residues. In nucleotides, the CDR3 is TGCAGCGGACGAGTGAATGAGCAGTTCTTC. It translates to CSGRVNEQFF.

This clonotype was seen a few times. The chain carries TRBV7-2 and TRBJ1-2; 7 bases are a match to TRBD1. J was trimmed by 4 bases and V by 5 bases; bases with no gene match: 13. This CDR3 spans 16 amino acids. Germline V lookup: CDR1 SGHTA, CDR2 FQGNSA. DNA of the CDR3: TGTGCCAGCAGCCCATACGTAGGGACAGATCTCTATGGCTACACCTTC. Translation gives CASSPYVGTDLYGYTF.

V usage is TRBV12-3 or TRBV12-4 and J usage is TRBJ2-5, with 9 bases identical to TRBD1. The CDR3 has 14 residues. The junction had 8 bases not matched to a gene; V was cut back by 7 bases and J by 5 bases. CDR3 in amino acids: CASKRPGTGETQYF. The CDR3 coding sequence is TGTGCCAGCAAAAGGCCAGGGACAGGGGAGACCCAGTACTTC.

The table lists this clonotype with many counts. The rearrangement links TRBV7-3 to TRBJ1-1; TRBD1 matches 8 bases. V dropped 6 bases and J dropped 1; count of bases not matched to a gene: 4. Germline values: CDR1 SGHTA, CDR2 FQGTGA. The CDR3 consists of 14 residues. For the CDR3, the DNA is TGTGCCAGCAGACCTACAGGGGGGAACACTGAAGCTTTCTTT. This gives the protein CASRPTGGNTEAFF.

Only a few counts were recorded for this clonotype. J is TRBJ2-1 and V is TRBV4-3, with a weak D call TRBD1 (5 bases). Germline V lookup: CDR1 LGHNA, CDR2 YSLEER. This CDR3 region has 14 residues. V shed 3 bases and J shed 5 bases, with 11 bases lying between them. In DNA, the CDR3 is TGCGCCAGCAGCCAGGTGACAGATAACAATGAGCAGTTCTTC. Residues: CASSQVTDNNEQFF.

This clonotype was counted a few times. This rearrangement joins TRBV24-1 to TRBJ2-3, with D perhaps TRBD1 or TRBD2 (6 bases each). Germline CDR1 reads KGHDR; CDR2 reads SFDVKD. V lost 1 base, J lost 5 bases, and 15 bases lay in between. This CDR3 contains 16 residues. The CDR3 loop reads CATSDLGGPKQDTQYF. The CDR3 DNA reads as TGTGCCACCAGTGATTTAGGGGGGCCAAAGCAAGATACGCAGTATTTT.

Only a few counts were recorded for this clonotype. The chain couples TRBV7-2 to TRBJ2-1; D may be TRBD1 (6 bases). V was clipped by 5 bases and J by 4 bases, with 15 bases between them. The V gene's germline CDR1 is SGHTA and CDR2 FQGNSA. CDR3 size: 15 residues. This chain's CDR3 is CASSPRGREYNEQFF. CDR3 nucleotides: TGTGCCAGCAGCCCCAGGGGCAGGGAATACAATGAGCAGTTCTTC.

This clonotype was found a few times. This chain's CDR3 is CASSESWDLQPYNEQFF. CDR3 in DNA: TGTGCCAGCAGCGAGTCTTGGGACCTCCAACCCTACAATGAGCAGTTCTTC. V and J are TRBV28 and TRBJ2-1; TRBD1 or TRBD2 may be the D gene (5 bases each). Germline CDR1 reads MDHEN; CDR2 reads SYDVKM. This CDR3 is 17 amino acids long. V lost 6 bases and J lost 2, with 20 bases in between.

The chain joins TRBV14 to TRBJ2-2; D is unclear. Germline loops: CDR1 SGHDN, CDR2 FVKESK. The CDR3 is 14 residues long. V was trimmed by 3 bases and J by 4 bases, leaving 9 bases between them. CDR3 nucleotide sequence: TGTGCCAGCAGCCACGGGCTTTTCACCGGGGAGCTGTTTTTT. Protein: CASSHGLFTGELFF.

Ten or more counts support this clonotype. The J gene is TRBJ2-7, the V gene TRBV6-2 or TRBV6-3; TRBD1 matches at 7 bases. Per the germline V gene, CDR1 is MNHEY and CDR2 is SVGEGT. The CDR3 loop spans 14 amino acids. The ends lost 3 bases at V and 3 bases at J; junction bases unmatched: 5. For the CDR3, the DNA is TGTGCCAGCAGTTATCCGGGACAGAGCTACGAGCAGTACTTC. It is translated as CASSYPGQSYEQYF.

A few counts support this clonotype. The chain joins TRBV15 to TRBJ1-4; no clear D. The germline gives CDR1 LNHNV, CDR2 YYDKDF (reference sequence). The CDR3 extends over 15 amino acids. V was shortened by 3 bases and J by 0 bases, with 8 bases between the two germline ends. The CDR3 spells CATSRGSATNEKLFF. The CDR3 coding sequence is TGTGCCACCAGCAGGGGCAGTGCAACTAATGAAAAACTGTTTTTT. Complete variable domain (other parts from reference TRBV15 and TRBJ1-4): DAMVIQNPRYQVTQFGKPVTLSCSQTLNHNVMYWYQQKSSQAPKLLFHYYDKDFNNEADTPDNFQSRRPNTSFCFLDIRSPGLGDTAMYLCATSRGSATNEKLFFGSGTQLSVL.

This clonotype showed up just a few times. V usage is TRBV24-1 and J usage is TRBJ2-3, with TRBD1 identical over 7 bases. Germline lookup yields CDR1 KGHDR and CDR2 SFDVKD. The V gene end was trimmed by 0 bases and the J gene end by 11 bases; junction bases not matched to a gene: 4. The CDR3 contains 13 residues. The CDR3 DNA follows: TGTGCCACCAGTGATTTGCGACAGGGAGAGCAGTATTTT. Translating it yields CATSDLRQGEQYF.

This clonotype showed up many times. This rearrangement joins TRBV20-1 to TRBJ2-5; D call uncertain. The CDR3 covers 11 residues. V was pared by 7 bases and J by 0 bases, with 6 bases between. Germline V gives CDR1 DFQATT, CDR2 SNEGSKA (reference sequence). The CDR3 protein is CSGVDQETQYF. The CDR3, as DNA: TGCAGTGGAGTTGACCAAGAGACCCAGTACTTC.

The CDR3 spells CASSQDTGSTDTQYF. DNA for the CDR3: TGCGCCAGCAGCCAAGACACGGGAAGCACAGATACGCAGTATTTT. This chain joins TRBV4-3 and TRBJ2-3; D might be TRBD2 (5 bases). Deletions cut 0 bases from V and 0 bases from J, with 7 bases between. Per the germline V gene, CDR1 is LGHNA and CDR2 is YSLEER. This CDR3 is built from 15 residues.

CDR3 DNA sequence: TGCAGTGCCTCACCCCCCGGGGGCGGGAATGAGCAGTTCTTC. Encoded protein: CSASPPGGGNEQFF. The chain couples TRBV20-1 to TRBJ2-1; D is possibly TRBD1 or TRBD2 (6 bases each). Germline V lookup: CDR1 DFQATT, CDR2 SNEGSKA (reference sequence). The CDR3 spans 14 residues. Trimming removed 6 bases from V and 7 bases from J, with 19 bases in between.

The chain uses TRBV18 and TRBJ2-1; D is perhaps TRBD2 (6 bases). CDR1 is KGHSH, CDR2 LQKENI, per germline. With 3 bases removed from V and 7 bases from J, the gap between germline ends came to 16 bases. The CDR3 extends over 15 amino acids. The chain's CDR3 is CASSPLGTQPNEQFF. The DNA of the CDR3 is TGTGCCAGCTCACCCCTAGGGACTCAACCGAATGAGCAGTTCTTC.